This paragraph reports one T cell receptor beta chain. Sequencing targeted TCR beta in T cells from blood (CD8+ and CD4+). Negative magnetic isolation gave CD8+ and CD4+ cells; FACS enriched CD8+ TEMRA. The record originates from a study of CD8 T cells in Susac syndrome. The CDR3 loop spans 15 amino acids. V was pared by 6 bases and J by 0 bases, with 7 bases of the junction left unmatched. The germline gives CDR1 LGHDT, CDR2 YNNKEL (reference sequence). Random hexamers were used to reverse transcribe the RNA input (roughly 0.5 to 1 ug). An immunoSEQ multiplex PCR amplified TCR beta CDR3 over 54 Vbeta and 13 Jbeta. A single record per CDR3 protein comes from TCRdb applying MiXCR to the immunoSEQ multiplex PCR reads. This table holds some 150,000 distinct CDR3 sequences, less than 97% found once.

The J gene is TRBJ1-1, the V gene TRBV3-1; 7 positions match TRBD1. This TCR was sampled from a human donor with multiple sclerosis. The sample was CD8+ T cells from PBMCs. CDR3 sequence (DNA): TGTGCCAGCAGGGCGAGACAGGGCCTGAACACTGAAGCTTTCTTT. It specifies CASRARQGLNTEAFF.